This T cell receptor (beta chain) was profiled in a study of T cells in Graves' hyperthyroidism and ophthalmopathy. The diagnostic basis comprised clinical symptoms, serum thyroxine and TRAb, thyroid ultrasound and orbital computed tomography. This clonotype was recorded many times. The source material, RNA transcripts, was used to amplify TCR beta CDR3 regions. During a first-round RT-PCR of the TCR CDR3, the HTBI primer set was used. MiXCR was run by TCRdb on the multiplex PCR reads, yielding one entry per CDR3 protein. The sample has roughly 720,000 distinct CDR3 sequences; approximately 15% are singletons. Germline CDR1 reads WSHSY; CDR2 reads SAAADI. V was shortened by 7 bases and J by 10 bases, with 16 bases between the two germline ends. This CDR3 contains 12 residues.

This TCR came from a middle-aged man with Graves' hyperthyroidism. The chain carries TRBV10-2 and TRBJ1-1; D perhaps matches TRBD1 (6 bases). Sequencing was done on a sample of blood. CDR3 residues: CASKAGENAAFF. The CDR3 region has the DNA TGCGCCAGCAAAGCAGGGGAAAACGCAGCTTTCTTT.